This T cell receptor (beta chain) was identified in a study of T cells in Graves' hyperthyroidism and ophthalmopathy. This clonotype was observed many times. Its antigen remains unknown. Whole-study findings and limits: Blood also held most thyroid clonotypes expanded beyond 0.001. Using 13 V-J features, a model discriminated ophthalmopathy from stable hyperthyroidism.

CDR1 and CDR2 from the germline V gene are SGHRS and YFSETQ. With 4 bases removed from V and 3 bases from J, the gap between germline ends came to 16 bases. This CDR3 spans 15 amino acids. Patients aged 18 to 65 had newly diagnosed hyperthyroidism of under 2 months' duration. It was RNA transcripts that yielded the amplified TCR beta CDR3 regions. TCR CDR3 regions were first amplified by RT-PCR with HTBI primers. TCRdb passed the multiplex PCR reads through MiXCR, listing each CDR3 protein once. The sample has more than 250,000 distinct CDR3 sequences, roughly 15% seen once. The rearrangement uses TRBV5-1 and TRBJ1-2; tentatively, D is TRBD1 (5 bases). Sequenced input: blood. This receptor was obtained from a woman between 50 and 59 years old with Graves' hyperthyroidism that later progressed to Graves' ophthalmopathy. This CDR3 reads CASSGTQRLDYGYTF. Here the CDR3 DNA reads TGCGCCAGCAGCGGGACCCAGCGACTTGACTATGGCTACACCTTC.